These T cell receptor beta chains were read from a single sample in a study of blood T cell repertoires in COVID-19. Measured with immunoSEQ multiplex PCR; TCRdb has only the in-frame clones, and not every one. Found here are 110,000 to 150,000 clones, 75% to 85% of them singletons; the top ten hold roughly 10%. Input material: peripheral blood. These receptors were taken from a man aged 55 to 70 with active or convalescent COVID-19. CDR3s include the opening cysteine and the closing phenylalanine or tryptophan.

V gene	J gene	CDR3 protein
TRBV3-1/TRBV3-2	TRBJ1-4	CASSQASGSVFF
TRBV6-6	TRBJ2-7	CASSPTGQGFYEQYF
TRBV9	TRBJ2-1	CASSQKSSSYNEQFF
TRBV7-8	TRBJ1-1	CASRGDRADTTEAFF
TRBV3-1/TRBV3-2	TRBJ1-2	CASSPGTGQGYGYTF
TRBV28	TRBJ1-3	CASSSTRTSSGNTIYF
TRBV4-3	TRBJ2-2	CASSQESHGRSADTGELFF
TRBV19	TRBJ1-1	CASSPRPGTGASTEAFF
TRBV4-3	TRBJ1-6	CASSQVPGDNSPLHF
TRBV11-3	TRBJ1-3	CASSLGLRDENTIYF
TRBV11-2	TRBJ1-6	CASSLQGRVNSPLHF
TRBV6-5	TRBJ2-7	CASSYVAGAYEQYF
TRBV5-4	TRBJ1-6	CASSLGAPGSWRSPLHF
TRBV5-4	TRBJ1-1	CASSLPSTLPEAFF
TRBV15	TRBJ1-1	CATSSQDTEAFF